These T cell receptor beta chains were read from a single sample in a study of cytomegalovirus exposure and HLA in healthy donors. TCRdb keeps only in-frame clones here, not all; method: immunoSEQ multiplex PCR. The sample lists approximately 54,000 clones; over 85% were seen once. Material for sequencing was PBMCs. These receptor sequences come from a woman between 18 and 30 years old in good health and CMV-seropositive. The CDR3 runs from the conserved cysteine through the conserved F or W. Each record gives: clone size, V gene, J gene, D gene, CDR3 protein, CDR3 DNA. The D gene is left open where the match is weak. Some rows mark clone size as missing; the rest say once, few, many or name a class of expanded clone.

clone size: .
V gene: TRBV28
J gene: TRBJ2-1
D gene: .
CDR3 protein: CASSQLRDSPFF
CDR3 DNA: TGTGCCAGCAGTCAACTCCGGGACTCCCCGTTCTTC

clone size: .
V gene: TRBV5-6
J gene: TRBJ1-2
D gene: .
CDR3 protein: CASSRGPDPMGYTF
CDR3 DNA: TGTGCCAGCAGCAGGGGCCCCGATCCTATGGGCTACACCTTC

clone size: .
V gene: TRBV19
J gene: TRBJ2-3
D gene: .
CDR3 protein: CASTTSDLVGDTQYF
CDR3 DNA: TGTGCCAGCACTACCAGTGACTTGGTGGGAGATACGCAGTATTTT

clone size: .
V gene: TRBV10-1
J gene: TRBJ1-6
D gene: TRBD1
CDR3 protein: CASSEHLGTGKDSPLHF
CDR3 DNA: TGCGCCAGCAGTGAGCACTTAGGGACAGGGAAAGATTCACCCCTCCACTTT

clone size: .
V gene: TRBV11-2
J gene: TRBJ2-1
D gene: .
CDR3 protein: CASSLLRAYNEQFF
CDR3 DNA: TGTGCCAGCAGCTTACTTCGGGCCTACAATGAGCAGTTCTTC

clone size: .
V gene: TRBV5-4
J gene: TRBJ1-3
D gene: TRBD1
CDR3 protein: CASNDRGNSGNTIYF
CDR3 DNA: TGTGCCAGCAATGACAGGGGGAACTCTGGAAACACCATATATTTT

clone size: .
V gene: TRBV18
J gene: TRBJ1-4
D gene: .
CDR3 protein: CASSLPGGGKDEKLFF
CDR3 DNA: TGTGCCAGCTCACTCCCTGGTGGGGGCAAGGATGAAAAACTGTTTTTT

clone size: .
V gene: TRBV9
J gene: TRBJ2-3
D gene: .
CDR3 protein: CASKSGGRGTDTQYF
CDR3 DNA: TGTGCCAGCAAATCCGGGGGGCGGGGCACAGATACGCAGTATTTT

clone size: .
V gene: TRBV11-3
J gene: TRBJ2-2
D gene: .
CDR3 protein: CASSPTRAGELFF
CDR3 DNA: TGTGCCAGCAGCCCGACCAGGGCCGGGGAGCTGTTTTTT

clone size: .
V gene: TRBV30
J gene: TRBJ1-5
D gene: TRBD1
CDR3 protein: CAWSVRDRNNQPQHF
CDR3 DNA: TGTGCCTGGAGTGTCCGGGACAGAAACAATCAGCCCCAGCATTTT

clone size: .
V gene: TRBV2
J gene: TRBJ2-5
D gene: TRBD2
CDR3 protein: CASRPTSGGEETQYF
CDR3 DNA: TGTGCCAGCAGACCGACTAGCGGGGGGGAAGAGACCCAGTACTTC

clone size: .
V gene: TRBV5-6
J gene: TRBJ1-6
D gene: .
CDR3 protein: CASSLLTDGNYNSSLHF
CDR3 DNA: TGTGCCAGCAGCTTACTGACAGATGGGAACTATAATTCATCCCTCCACTTT

clone size: .
V gene: TRBV19
J gene: TRBJ2-1
D gene: TRBD2
CDR3 protein: CASSSGLAGYSYNEQFF
CDR3 DNA: TGTGCCAGTAGTAGTGGGCTAGCGGGGTACTCCTACAATGAGCAGTTCTTC

clone size: .
V gene: TRBV5-1
J gene: TRBJ2-3
D gene: .
CDR3 protein: CASSWATMGQYTQYF
CDR3 DNA: TGCGCCAGCAGCTGGGCGACTATGGGTCAGTATACGCAGTATTTT

clone size: .
V gene: TRBV7-7
J gene: TRBJ2-7
D gene: .
CDR3 protein: CASSLHPGDSYEQYF
CDR3 DNA: TGTGCTAGCAGCCTTCACCCGGGGGACTCCTACGAGCAGTACTTC

clone size: .
V gene: TRBV4-1
J gene: TRBJ2-3
D gene: .
CDR3 protein: CASSRQASGTDTQYF
CDR3 DNA: TGCGCCAGCAGCCGTCAAGCCTCCGGCACAGATACGCAGTATTTT

clone size: .
V gene: TRBV19
J gene: TRBJ1-1
D gene: TRBD1
CDR3 protein: CASSPQGVNTEAFF
CDR3 DNA: TGTGCCAGTAGCCCTCAGGGGGTGAACACTGAAGCTTTCTTT

clone size: .
V gene: TRBV11-2
J gene: TRBJ2-7
D gene: TRBD1
CDR3 protein: CASSLDGQGYEQYF
CDR3 DNA: TGTGCCAGCAGCTTAGACGGACAGGGTTACGAGCAGTACTTC

clone size: .
V gene: TRBV2
J gene: TRBJ1-6
D gene: .
CDR3 protein: CASRQEGTNSPLHF
CDR3 DNA: TGTGCCAGCAGGCAGGAGGGGACGAATTCACCCCTCCACTTT

clone size: .
V gene: TRBV28
J gene: TRBJ1-1
D gene: .
CDR3 protein: CASSRGQYGMAFF
CDR3 DNA: TGTGCCAGCAGTCGAGGACAGTACGGGATGGCTTTCTTT

clone size: .
V gene: TRBV4-1
J gene: TRBJ2-3
D gene: .
CDR3 protein: CASSRQTGITDTQYF
CDR3 DNA: TGCGCCAGCAGCCGGCAGACAGGAATCACAGATACGCAGTATTTT

clone size: once
V gene: TRBV19
J gene: TRBJ1-5
D gene: .
CDR3 protein: CASSLGARRSNQPQHF
CDR3 DNA: TGTGCCAGTAGTCTGGGGGCCAGGAGGAGCAATCAGCCCCAGCATTTT

clone size: .
V gene: TRBV10-2
J gene: TRBJ1-6
D gene: .
CDR3 protein: CASNWEGNSPLHF
CDR3 DNA: TGCGCCAGCAATTGGGAGGGGAATTCACCCCTCCACTTT

clone size: .
V gene: TRBV4-2
J gene: TRBJ2-1
D gene: TRBD2
CDR3 protein: CASSQGGLAGNYNEQFF
CDR3 DNA: TGTGCCAGCAGCCAAGGGGGACTAGCGGGGAACTACAATGAGCAGTTCTTC

clone size: .
V gene: TRBV15
J gene: TRBJ2-1
D gene: .
CDR3 protein: CATSRSPGDFAYNEQFF
CDR3 DNA: TGTGCCACCAGCAGGTCTCCCGGGGACTTTGCCTACAATGAGCAGTTCTTC

clone size: .
V gene: TRBV7-3
J gene: TRBJ2-5
D gene: .
CDR3 protein: CASSLTTQETQYF
CDR3 DNA: TGTGCCAGCAGCTTAACGACTCAAGAGACCCAGTACTTC

clone size: .
V gene: TRBV2
J gene: TRBJ1-5
D gene: .
CDR3 protein: CASSGTGLQPQHF
CDR3 DNA: TGTGCCAGCAGTGGCACAGGGCTACAGCCCCAGCATTTT